The clone carrying this TCR beta chain was observed a handful of times. In TCRdb, the RT-PCR reads were re-called with MiXCR into one record per CDR3 protein. The sample has about 680,000 distinct CDR3 sequences; approximately 14% are singletons. In germline, CDR1 is MDHEN, CDR2 SYDVKM. With 5 bases clipped from V and 1 base from J, the junction kept 8 bases outside the gene matches. CDR3 length equals 15 residues. The sequence was obtained from a female donor in good health, serving as a healthy control. The chain uses TRBV28 and TRBJ2-7, with 7 bases that match TRBD2. The sequenced sample consisted of memory CD4+ T cells from blood. CDR3 residues: CASSPEGRGSYEQYF. The CDR3 DNA sequence: TGTGCCAGCAGTCCTGAGGGGAGGGGATCCTACGAGCAGTACTTC. The full variable domain, with the rest looked up from reference TRBV28 and TRBJ2-7, is DVKVTQSSRYLVKRTGEKVFLECVQDMDHENMFWYRQDPGLGLRLIYFSYDVKMKEKGDIPEGYSVSREKKERFSLILESASTNQTSMYLCASSPEGRGSYEQYFGPGTRLTVT.